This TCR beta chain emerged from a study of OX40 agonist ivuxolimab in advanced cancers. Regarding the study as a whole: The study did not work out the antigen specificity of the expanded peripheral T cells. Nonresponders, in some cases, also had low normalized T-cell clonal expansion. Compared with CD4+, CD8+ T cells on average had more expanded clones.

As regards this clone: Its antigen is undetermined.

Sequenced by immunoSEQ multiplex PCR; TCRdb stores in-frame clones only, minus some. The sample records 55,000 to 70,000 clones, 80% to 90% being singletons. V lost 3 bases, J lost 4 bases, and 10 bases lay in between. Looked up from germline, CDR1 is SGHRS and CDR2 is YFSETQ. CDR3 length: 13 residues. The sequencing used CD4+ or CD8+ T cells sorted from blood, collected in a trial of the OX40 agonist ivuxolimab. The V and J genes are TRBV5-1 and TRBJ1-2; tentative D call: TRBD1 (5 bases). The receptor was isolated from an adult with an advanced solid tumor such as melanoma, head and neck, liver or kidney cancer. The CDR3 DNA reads TGCGCCAGCAGCTCCAGTGGGGGCTATGGCTACACCTTC. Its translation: CASSSSGGYGYTF.